This T cell receptor (beta chain) was sequenced during a study of shared clonotypes between healthy human individuals. Each sorted subset replicate got 200 ng genomic DNA, 25,000 to 30,000 genomes. Clones were sequenced by immunoSEQ multiplex PCR, and TCRdb holds only the in-frame ones, with some missing. The sample lists around 2,000,000 clones, roughly 91% occurring once. Trimming left V 7 bases short and J 3 bases short, with 8 bases between. The CDR3 length is 12 residues. Germline CDR1 MNHNY, CDR2 SVGAGI (reference sequence). Naive-designated CD8 cells lacked CD45RO, were positively enriched for CCR7, and omitted terminally differentiated effector memory CD45RA+ cells.

The chain is built from TRBV6-6 and TRBJ2-3; D is unresolved. This receptor was obtained from a man between 18 and 29 years old in good health. Some clones in this sample may be carry-over from other donors' samples. The sample comprised naive CD8+ T cells from PBMCs. As DNA, the CDR3 is TGTGCCAGCACCGAATCTACAGATACGCAGTATTTT. Translated, it gives CASTESTDTQYF.